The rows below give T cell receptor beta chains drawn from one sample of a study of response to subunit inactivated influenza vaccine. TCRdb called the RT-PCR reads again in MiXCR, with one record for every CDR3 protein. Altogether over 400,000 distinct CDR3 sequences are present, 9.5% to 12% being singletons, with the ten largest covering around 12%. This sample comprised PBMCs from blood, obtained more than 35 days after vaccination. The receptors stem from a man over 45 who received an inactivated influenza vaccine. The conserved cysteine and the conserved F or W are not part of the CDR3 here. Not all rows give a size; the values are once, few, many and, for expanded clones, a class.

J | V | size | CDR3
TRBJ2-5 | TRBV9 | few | ASSGGTGSGETQY
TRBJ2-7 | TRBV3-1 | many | ASATGFHYEQY
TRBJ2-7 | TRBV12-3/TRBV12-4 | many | ASRREGSSYEQY
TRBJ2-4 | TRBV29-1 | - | SVSDRIAKNIQY
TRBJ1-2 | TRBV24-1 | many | ATSDIGTDYGYT
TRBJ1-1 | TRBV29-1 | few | SVRTGGRGTEAF
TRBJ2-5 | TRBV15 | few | ATSRDPGRGAQETQY
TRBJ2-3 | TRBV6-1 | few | ASRQLRAARDTQY
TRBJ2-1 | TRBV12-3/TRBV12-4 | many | ASSFSGGSDEQF
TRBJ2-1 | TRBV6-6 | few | ASRPEGNEQF
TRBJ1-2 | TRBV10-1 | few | ASSSTSYGYT
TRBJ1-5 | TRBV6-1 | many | ASSRQTGSNQPQH
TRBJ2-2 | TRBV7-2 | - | ASSSRGPSAGELF
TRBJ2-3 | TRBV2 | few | ASSGMSQLAKTLTDTQY
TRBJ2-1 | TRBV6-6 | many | ASWAEQF
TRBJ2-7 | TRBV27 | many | ASGLDWGEKY
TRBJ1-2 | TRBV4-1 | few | ASSQAPRQGDYGYT
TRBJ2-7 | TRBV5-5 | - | ASSSMGQQYEQY
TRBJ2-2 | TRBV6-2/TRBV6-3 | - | ASSYPGLAGVITGELF
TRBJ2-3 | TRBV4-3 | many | ASSQDLPRSGGTDTQY
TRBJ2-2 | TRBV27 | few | ASRPFYTGELF
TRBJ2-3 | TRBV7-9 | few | ASSYGIAGGTDTQY
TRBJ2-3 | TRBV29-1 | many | SVRRGLAGGTDTQY
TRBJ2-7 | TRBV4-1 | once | ASSLLPEQGADEQY
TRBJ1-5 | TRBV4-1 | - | ASSPGSGGVLLWQPQH
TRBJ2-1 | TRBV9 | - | ASSGSGSPRNEQF
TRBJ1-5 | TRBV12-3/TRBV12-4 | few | ASSQGGRVFSNQPQH
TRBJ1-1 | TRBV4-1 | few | ASSHTGTANTEAF
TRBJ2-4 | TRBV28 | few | ASRPGTAPAKNIQY
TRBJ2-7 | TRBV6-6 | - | ASSHGDSYEQY
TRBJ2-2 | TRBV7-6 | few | ASSWTANTGELF
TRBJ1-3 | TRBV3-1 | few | ASSHRDSSGNTIY
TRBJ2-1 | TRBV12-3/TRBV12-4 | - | ASSWGGTEQF
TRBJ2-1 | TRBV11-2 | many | ASSLLAGTPYNEQF
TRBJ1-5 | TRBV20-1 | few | SAPFPPGQEGHQPQH
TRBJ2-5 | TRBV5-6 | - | ASSFQQGRETQY
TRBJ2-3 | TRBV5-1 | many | ASSFPGQGTDTQY
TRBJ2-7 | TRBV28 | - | ASTRPGGDEQY
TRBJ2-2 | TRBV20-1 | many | SARDLGRATGELF
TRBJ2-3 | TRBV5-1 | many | ASSWSGRATDTQY
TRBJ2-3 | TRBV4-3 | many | ASSLRTSGKDTQY
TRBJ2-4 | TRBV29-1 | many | SVGQGRGKNIQY
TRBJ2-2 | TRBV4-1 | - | ASSQDRPYTGELF
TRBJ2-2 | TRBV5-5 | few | ASRNRNSHTGELF
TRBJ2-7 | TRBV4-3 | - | ASSQGSGGALEQY
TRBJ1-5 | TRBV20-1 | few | SAIFSGNQPQH
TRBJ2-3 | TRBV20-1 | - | SATPPGQIMGDTQY
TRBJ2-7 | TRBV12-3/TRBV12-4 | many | ASSLWGGTDSYEQY
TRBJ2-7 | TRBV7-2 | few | ASSLAFGSGHYEQY
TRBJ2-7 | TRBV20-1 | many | SAPLGGSQNEQY
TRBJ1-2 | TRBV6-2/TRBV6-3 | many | ASSYTAAGGYT